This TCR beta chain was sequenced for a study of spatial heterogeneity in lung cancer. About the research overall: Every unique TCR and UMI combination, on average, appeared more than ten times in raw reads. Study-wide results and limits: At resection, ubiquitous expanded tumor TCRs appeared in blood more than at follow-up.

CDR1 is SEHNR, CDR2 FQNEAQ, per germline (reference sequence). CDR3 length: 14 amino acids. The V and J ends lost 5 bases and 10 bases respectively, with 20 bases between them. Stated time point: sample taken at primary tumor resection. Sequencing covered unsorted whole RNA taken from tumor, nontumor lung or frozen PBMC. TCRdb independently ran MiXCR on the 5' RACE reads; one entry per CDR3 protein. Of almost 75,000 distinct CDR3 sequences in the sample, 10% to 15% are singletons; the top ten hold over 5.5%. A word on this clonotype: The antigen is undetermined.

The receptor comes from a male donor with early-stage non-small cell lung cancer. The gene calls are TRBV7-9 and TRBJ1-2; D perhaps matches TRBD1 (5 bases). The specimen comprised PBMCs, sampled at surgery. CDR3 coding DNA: TGTGCCAGCAGCCATGGACGGACCCAGGGTGACTACACCTTC. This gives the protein CASSHGRTQGDYTF. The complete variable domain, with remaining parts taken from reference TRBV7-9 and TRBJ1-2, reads DTGVSQNPRHKITKRGQNVTFRCDPISEHNRLYWYRQTLGQGPEFLTYFQNEAQLEKSRLLSDRFSAERPKGSFSTLEIQRTEQGDSAMYLCASSHGRTQGDYTFGSGTRLTVV.